This entry concerns a single T cell receptor beta chain. A second about 6 to 12 cycle PCR used barcoded and J-beta primers. TCRdb analysed the 5' RACE reads with MiXCR anew, one entry per CDR3 protein. The data show hundreds of thousands of distinct CDR3 sequences, roughly 58% seen once. This entry comes from a study of blood T cells in healthy people across ages. The length of the CDR3 is 13 residues. V lost 7 bases and J lost 1, with 12 bases in between. Germline V lookup: CDR1 SQVTM, CDR2 ANQGSEA. Sequencing was done on a sample of blood. The rearrangement joins TRBV29-1 to TRBJ2-3; D is perhaps TRBD1 (7 bases). The TCR originated in a man in his 60s in good health. CDR3 in DNA: TGCAGCGCGGAGGGGACAGGCACAGATACGCAGTATTTT. It translates to CSAEGTGTDTQYF.